What follows are 21 T cell receptor beta chains derived from one specimen sequenced in a study of Graves' ophthalmopathy and Graves' hyperthyroidism (dated by TCRdb to 2016 to 2019). The sequencer listed for this sample is Illumina HiSeq 2000. TCR beta CDR3 regions were amplified from RNA transcripts for repertoire sequencing. HTBI primers and the Qiagen OneStep RT-PCR kit were used in a first-round RT-PCR, which was followed by a second-round multiplex PCR, size selection and purification. Using fastp trimming at Q25 and MiXCR clonotype assembly, TCRdb reanalyzed the public sequencing data and kept in-frame beta chains. Identical CDR3 proteins give one entry, which carries the most common genes and DNA. The sample has more than 40,000 distinct CDR3 sequences on record, less than 65% of them singletons. The ten top clones hold about 24% of the sample. Sequenced sample: peripheral blood. All receptors derive from an adult man with Graves' ophthalmopathy.

The chain uses TRBV5-1 and TRBJ1-5, with a weak D call TRBD1 (6 bases). The CDR3 totals 16 residues. V lost 1 base, J lost 6 bases, and 17 bases lay in between. The V gene's germline CDR1 is SGHRS and CDR2 YFSETQ. The CDR3 region is CASSLKCGRGGQPQHF. The CDR3 region has the DNA TGCGCCAGCAGCTTGAAGTGCGGGAGGGGGGGTCAGCCCCAGCATTTT. Filled out from reference TRBV5-1 and TRBJ1-5, the complete variable domain reads KAGVTQTPRYLIKTRGQQVTLSCSPISGHRSVSWYQQTPGQGLQFLFEYFSETQRNKGNFPGRFSGRQFSNSRSEMNVSTLELGDSALYLCASSLKCGRGGQPQHFGDGTRLSIL.

The rearrangement uses TRBV19 and TRBJ2-2; 10 positions match TRBD2. V trimming: 2 bases; J trimming: 6 bases; junction bases outside the gene matches: 0. The CDR3 runs to 14 residues. The germline gives CDR1 LNHDA, CDR2 SQIVND (reference sequence). In nucleotides, the CDR3 is TGTGCCAGTAGTATACTAGCGGGAGCCGGGGAGCTGTTTTTT. It specifies CASSILAGAGELFF.

The chain recombines TRBV29-1 with TRBJ2-3; 8 nucleotides line up with TRBD1. V trimming: 4 bases; J trimming: 0 bases; junction bases outside the gene matches: 6. The germline V gene encodes CDR1 SQVTM and CDR2 ANQGSEA. The length of the CDR3 is 15 residues. The CDR3 DNA is TGCAGCGTTGGGGGGACAGGAATTAGCACAGATACGCAGTATTTT. It specifies CSVGGTGISTDTQYF.

The chain employs TRBV12-3 or TRBV12-4 and TRBJ2-7; D perhaps matches TRBD1 (5 bases). CDR3 length: 13 amino acids. V lost 5 bases and J lost 3, with 11 bases in between. CDR3 nucleotide sequence: TGTGCCAGCAGTACCACAGGATACTACGAGCAGTACTTC. Translating gives CASSTTGYYEQYF.

This clonotype was counted only a few times. The rearrangement uses TRBV10-3 and TRBJ2-2; perhaps TRBD1 as D (5 bases). Trimming pared 7 bases from V and 0 bases from J, leaving 12 bases between. Germline CDR1 ENHRY, CDR2 SYGVKD. The CDR3 sequence is 15 residues long. As DNA, the CDR3 is TGTGCCATCACTAATCAGGGCGCGAACACCGGGGAGCTGTTTTTT. Residues: CAITNQGANTGELFF.

This clonotype is medium-sized (0.01 to 0.1%) in the sample. The rearrangement links TRBV10-1 to TRBJ2-1; possibly TRBD1 or TRBD2 for D (5 bases each). The CDR3 spans 13 residues. Trimming left V 8 bases short and J 7 bases short, with 15 bases between. Per the germline V gene, CDR1 is WNHNN and CDR2 is SYGVQD (reference sequence). CDR3 nucleotide sequence: TGCGCCAGCTCGGGGCTGGGAAGGAATGAGCAGTTCTTC. It specifies CASSGLGRNEQFF.

Comments on this clonotype: A much larger clone lies a single base off, so this may be a read error. This chain uses TRBV18 with TRBJ1-6, with 11 positions matching TRBD1. The germline V gene encodes CDR1 KGHSH and CDR2 LQKENI. J was trimmed by 8 bases and V by 1 base; bases with no gene match: 7. The CDR3 consists of 17 residues. The CDR3 coding sequence is TGTGCCAGCTCACCACTCAATCCGGGACAGGGGGATTCACCCCTCCACTTT. Amino acid sequence: CASSPLNPGQGDSPLHF.

This clonotype was counted ten times or more. The chain combines TRBV7-9 with TRBJ1-1, with no clear D. The CDR3 spans 11 residues. V shed 7 bases and J shed 3 bases, with 6 bases lying between them. CDR1 is SEHNR, CDR2 FQNEAQ, per germline (reference sequence). The CDR3 DNA is TGTGCCAGCACCCTCGACACTGAAGCTTTCTTT. This sequence encodes CASTLDTEAFF.

The V gene is TRBV12-3 or TRBV12-4, the J gene TRBJ1-5; 7 nucleotides align to TRBD1. J gave up 7 bases and V 3 bases, and 6 bases lay outside the gene matches. The CDR3 totals 14 residues. The CDR3 region is CASSFGTAYQPQHF. CDR3 DNA: TGTGCCAGCAGTTTCGGGACAGCGTACCAGCCCCAGCATTTT.

The chain joins TRBV7-9 to TRBJ1-2; a weak D match, TRBD1 (5 bases). The ends were cut back, 5 bases at V and 5 bases at J, with 6 bases in the middle. Germline V CDR1 and CDR2: SEHNR, FQNEAQ (reference sequence). The CDR3 spans 11 residues. The CDR3 region is CASSRQYGYTF. The CDR3 bases are TGTGCCAGCAGCCGACAGTATGGCTACACCTTC.

This clonotype has just one count. The rearrangement joins TRBV20-1 to TRBJ2-1, with 7 bases fitting TRBD2. The germline gives CDR1 DFQATT, CDR2 SNEGSKA (reference sequence). With 6 bases clipped from V and 15 bases from J, the junction kept 11 bases outside the gene matches. This CDR3 has 11 residues. The CDR3 DNA sequence: TGCAGTGCGATCTCTAGCGGACGAAGGTTCTTC. It translates to CSAISSGRRFF.

V gene TRBV2 combines with J gene TRBJ1-2, with 10 bases lining up with TRBD1. Germline V lookup: CDR1 SNHLY, CDR2 FYNNEI. The CDR3 loop spans 13 amino acids. Losses at the gene ends were 6 bases for V and 7 bases for J; bases not matched to a gene: 5. For the CDR3, the DNA is TGTGCCAGCAGCACCGGGACAGGGGCTGGCTACACCTTC. It translates to CASSTGTGAGYTF.

This chain connects TRBV6-1 to TRBJ2-5; D tentatively fits TRBD1 or TRBD2 (5 bases each). CDR1 and CDR2 from the germline V gene are MNHNS and SASEGT. This CDR3 region has 16 residues. Trimming removed 8 bases from V and 4 bases from J, with 23 bases in between. Written as DNA, the CDR3 is TGTGCCAGCTTCTATTGGGGGTTGGGGGACCCAGAGACCCAGTACTTC. Its translation is CASFYWGLGDPETQYF.

As to this clonotype: A read error may produce the germline difference seen at one junction end. CDR3 sequence (DNA): TGCGCCACCAGTGATTCCGACAGGGCCTACGAGCAGTACTTC. Protein sequence: CATSDSDRAYEQYF. V is TRBV24-1 and J is TRBJ2-7, with 7 bases that match TRBD1. The germline gives CDR1 KGHDR, CDR2 SFDVKD. The CDR3 length is 14 residues.

The chain carries TRBV2 and TRBJ2-7; D is uncertain. Between the trimmed V and J ends, which lost 7 bases and 5 bases, there was a span of 9 bases. This CDR3 contains 11 residues. The germline V gene encodes CDR1 SNHLY and CDR2 FYNNEI. CDR3 bases: TGTGCCAGCACCTTAGTTGACGAGCAGTACTTC. Its protein is CASTLVDEQYF.

This clonotype ranks as medium-sized (0.01 to 0.1%). The V and J genes are TRBV10-2 and TRBJ2-7; D is ambiguous. The germline V and J ends were trimmed by 4 bases and 2 bases, with 3 bases remaining between them. CDR1 WSHSY and CDR2 SAAADI come from the germline V gene. The CDR3 is 11 residues long. The CDR3 DNA sequence: TGCGCCAGCAGTGTGGCCTACGAGCAGTACTTC. The encoded protein is CASSVAYEQYF.

This chain links TRBV7-9 with TRBJ2-1, with 9 bases that match TRBD2. Per germline, CDR1 SEHNR and CDR2 FQNEAQ (reference sequence). Losses at the gene ends were 5 bases for V and 3 bases for J; bases not matched to a gene: 11. CDR3 length: 17 amino acids. The DNA of the CDR3 is TGTGCCAGCAGCCGGAAAGCGGGAGGAACGGTCTACAATGAGCAGTTCTTC. It encodes CASSRKAGGTVYNEQFF.

The rearrangement uses TRBV11-3 and TRBJ1-2, with 8 bases that match TRBD1. From germline, CDR1 is SGHNT and CDR2 YENEEA. Losses at the gene ends were 11 bases for V and 7 bases for J; bases not matched to a gene: 0. This CDR3 is 9 amino acids long. CDR3 region: CAGQGGYTF. The DNA of the CDR3 is TGTGCCGGACAGGGTGGCTACACCTTC.

This chain links TRBV19 with TRBJ1-2; D gene ambiguous. The germline CDR1 and CDR2 sequences are LNHDA and SQIVND (reference sequence). This CDR3 comprises 14 residues. The ends were cut back, 5 bases at V and 4 bases at J, with 14 bases in the middle. The CDR3 nucleotides read TGTGCCAGTAGTTCGGGGTGGGCGGGCTATGGCTACACCTTC. This translates into CASSSGWAGYGYTF. Full variable domain (remainder filled in from reference TRBV19 and TRBJ1-2): DGGITQSPKYLFRKEGQNVTLSCEQNLNHDAMYWYRQDPGQGLRLIYYSQIVNDFQKGDIAEGYSVSREKKESFPLTVTSAQKNPTAFYLCASSSGWAGYGYTFGSGTRLTVV.

The chain is built from TRBV19 and TRBJ1-5, with 9 nucleotides matching TRBD1. After removal of 3 bases from V and 1 base from J, the junction contained 13 bases not matched to a gene. The germline CDR1 and CDR2 sequences are LNHDA and SQIVND (reference sequence). The CDR3 is 19 amino acids. CDR3 coding DNA: TGTGCCAGTAGTATGTGGACAGGGGTCGGGGGGGCGAGCAATCAGCCCCAGCATTTT. Translated, it gives CASSMWTGVGGASNQPQHF.

This clonotype was recorded many times. The chain employs TRBV7-9 and TRBJ2-7; D is perhaps TRBD1 or TRBD2 (5 bases each). Germline-derived CDR1 and CDR2 are SEHNR and FQNEAQ (reference sequence). The CDR3 spans 13 residues. Trimming shortened V by 3 bases and J by 3 bases, and 9 bases separated the two germline ends. The CDR3 nucleotides read TGTGCCAGCAGCTTCGGGGACGGCTACGAGCAGTACTTC. Translating gives CASSFGDGYEQYF. The whole variable domain, filled in from reference TRBV7-9 and TRBJ2-7, reads DTGVSQNPRHKITKRGQNVTFRCDPISEHNRLYWYRQTLGQGPEFLTYFQNEAQLEKSRLLSDRFSAERPKGSFSTLEIQRTEQGDSAMYLCASSFGDGYEQYFGPGTRLTVT.